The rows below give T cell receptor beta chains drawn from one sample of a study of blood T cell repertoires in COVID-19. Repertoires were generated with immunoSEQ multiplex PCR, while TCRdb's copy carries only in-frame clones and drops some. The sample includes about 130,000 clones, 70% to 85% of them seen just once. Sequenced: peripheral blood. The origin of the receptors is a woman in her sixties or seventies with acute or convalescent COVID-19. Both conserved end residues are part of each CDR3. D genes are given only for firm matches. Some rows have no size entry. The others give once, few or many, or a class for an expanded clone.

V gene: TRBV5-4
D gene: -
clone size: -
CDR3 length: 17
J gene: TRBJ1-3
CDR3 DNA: TGTGCCAGCAGCTTTGGGACACAGGGTCTCTCTGGAAACACCATATATTTT
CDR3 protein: CASSFGTQGLSGNTIYF

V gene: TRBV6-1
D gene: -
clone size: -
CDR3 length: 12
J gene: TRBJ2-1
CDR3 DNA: TGTGCCAGCAGTGAACTTTACAATGAGCAGTTCTTC
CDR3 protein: CASSELYNEQFF

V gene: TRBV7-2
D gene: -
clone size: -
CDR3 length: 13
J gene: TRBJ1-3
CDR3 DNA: TGTGCCAGCAGCTTGTACACGAAAGACACCATATATTTT
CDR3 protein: CASSLYTKDTIYF

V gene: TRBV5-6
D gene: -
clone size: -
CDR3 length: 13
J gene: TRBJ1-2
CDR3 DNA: TGTGCCAGCAGCCTGAACGGTCCTTATGGCTACACCTTC
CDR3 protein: CASSLNGPYGYTF

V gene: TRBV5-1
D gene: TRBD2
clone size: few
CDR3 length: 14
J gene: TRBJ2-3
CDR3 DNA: TGCGCCAGCAGACTAGCGGGGCCCTCAGATACGCAGTATTTT
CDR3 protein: CASRLAGPSDTQYF

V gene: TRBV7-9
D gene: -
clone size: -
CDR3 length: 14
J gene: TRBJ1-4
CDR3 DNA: TGTGCCAGCAGCGGACAGATAAGTCGGGGAAAACTGTTTTTT
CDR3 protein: CASSGQISRGKLFF

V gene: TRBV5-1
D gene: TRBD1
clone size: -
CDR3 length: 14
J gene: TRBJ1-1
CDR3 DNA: TGCGCCAGCAGGTCGACAGGGATGAACACTGAAGCTTTCTTT
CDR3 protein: CASRSTGMNTEAFF

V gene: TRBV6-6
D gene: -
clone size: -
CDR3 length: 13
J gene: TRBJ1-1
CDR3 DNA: TGTGCCAGCAGTAATTCAGAAAACACTGAAGCTTTCTTT
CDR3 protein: CASSNSENTEAFF

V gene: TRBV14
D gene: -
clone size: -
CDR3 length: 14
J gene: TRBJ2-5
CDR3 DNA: TGTGCCAGCAGCCAAGCCATTCAGGGAGAGACCCAGTACTTC
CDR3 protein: CASSQAIQGETQYF

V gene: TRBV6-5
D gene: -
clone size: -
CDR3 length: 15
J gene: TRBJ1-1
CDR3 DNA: TGTGCCAGCAGTTATAACAGAGACATGAACACTGAAGCTTTCTTT
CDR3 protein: CASSYNRDMNTEAFF

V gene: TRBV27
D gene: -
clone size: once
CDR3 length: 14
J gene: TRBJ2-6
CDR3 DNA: TGTGCCAGCAGTTATGTAGGGGGTGAGGACGTCCTGACTTTC
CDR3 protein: CASSYVGGEDVLTF

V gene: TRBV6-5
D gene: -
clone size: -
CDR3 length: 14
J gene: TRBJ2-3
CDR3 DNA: TGTGCCAGCAGTTCCGGGTCTTCCACAGATACGCAGTATTTT
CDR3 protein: CASSSGSSTDTQYF

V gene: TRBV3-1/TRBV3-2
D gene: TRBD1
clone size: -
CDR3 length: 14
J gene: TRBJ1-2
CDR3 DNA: TGTGCCAGCAGCCCCTCGAACAGGGGGCGAGGCTACACCTTC
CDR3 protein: CASSPSNRGRGYTF

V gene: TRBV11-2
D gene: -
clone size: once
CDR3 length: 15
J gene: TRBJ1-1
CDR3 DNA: TGTGCCAGCAGTTCCGGGAGAAGCTTGAACACTGAAGCTTTCTTT
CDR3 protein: CASSSGRSLNTEAFF

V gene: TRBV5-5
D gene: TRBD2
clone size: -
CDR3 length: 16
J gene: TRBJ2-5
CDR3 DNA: TGTGCCAGCAGCCCCCAGGGAGGGAAGCGGGGGGAGACCCAGTACTTC
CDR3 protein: CASSPQGGKRGETQYF

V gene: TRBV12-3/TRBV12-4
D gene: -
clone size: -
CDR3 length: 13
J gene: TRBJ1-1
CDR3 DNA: TGTGCCAGCAGCCCGAGCATGAACACTGAAGCTTTCTTT
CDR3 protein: CASSPSMNTEAFF

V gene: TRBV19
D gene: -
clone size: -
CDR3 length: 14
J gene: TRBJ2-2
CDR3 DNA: TGTGCCAGTAGTCTCCCCCAGGGGGGCGGGGAGCTGTTTTTT
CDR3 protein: CASSLPQGGGELFF

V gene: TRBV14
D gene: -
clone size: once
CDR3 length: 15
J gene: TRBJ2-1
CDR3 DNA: TGTGCCTCCGGGGGGACCGGGGGGCCTTTCAATGAGCAGTTCTTC
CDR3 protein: CASGGTGGPFNEQFF

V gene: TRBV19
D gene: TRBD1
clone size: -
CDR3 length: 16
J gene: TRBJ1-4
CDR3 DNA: TGTGCCAGTAGGAACAACAGGGGGCGGACTAATGAAAAACTGTTTTTT
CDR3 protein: CASRNNRGRTNEKLFF

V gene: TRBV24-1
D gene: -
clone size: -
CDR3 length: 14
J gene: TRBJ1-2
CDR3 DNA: TGTGCCACCAGTGACGCCGGGTTACAGGGCGGCTACACCTTC
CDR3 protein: CATSDAGLQGGYTF

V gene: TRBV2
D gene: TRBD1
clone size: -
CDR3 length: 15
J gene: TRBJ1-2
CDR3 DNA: TGTGCCAGCAGTGGTGTTACAGGGGGCATGGGTGGCTACACCTTC
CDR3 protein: CASSGVTGGMGGYTF

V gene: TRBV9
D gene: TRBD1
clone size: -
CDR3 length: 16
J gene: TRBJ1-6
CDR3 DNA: TGTGCCAGCAGCGAACGACAGGGGGCAAATAATTCACCCCTCCACTTT
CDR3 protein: CASSERQGANNSPLHF

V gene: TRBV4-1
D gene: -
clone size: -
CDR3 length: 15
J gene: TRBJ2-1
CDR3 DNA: TGCGCCAGCAGCCAATCAGTGTCCCTCTACAATGAGCAGTTCTTC
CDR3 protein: CASSQSVSLYNEQFF

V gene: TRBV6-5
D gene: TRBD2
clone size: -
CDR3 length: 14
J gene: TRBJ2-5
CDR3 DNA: TGTGCCAGCAGTTTTAGCGGGGGGAAAGAGACCCAGTACTTC
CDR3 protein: CASSFSGGKETQYF

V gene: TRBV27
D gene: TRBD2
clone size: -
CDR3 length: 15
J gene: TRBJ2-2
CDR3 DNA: TGTGCCAGCAGTCAAGCCGGGGGGACGACCGGGGAGCTGTTTTTT
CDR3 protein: CASSQAGGTTGELFF

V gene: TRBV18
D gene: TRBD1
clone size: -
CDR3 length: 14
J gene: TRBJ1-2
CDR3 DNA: TGTGCCAGCTCAGCGGACAGGGCGAACTATGGCTACACCTTC
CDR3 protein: CASSADRANYGYTF

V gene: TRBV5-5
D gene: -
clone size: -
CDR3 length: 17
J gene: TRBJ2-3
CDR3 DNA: TGTGCCAGCAGCTTACAGACAGGATATCTTAGCACAGATACGCAGTATTTT
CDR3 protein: CASSLQTGYLSTDTQYF

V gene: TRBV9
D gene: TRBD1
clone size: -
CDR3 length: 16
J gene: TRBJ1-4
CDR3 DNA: TGTGCCAGCAGCCCGGGGACAGGGGGAAATAATGAAAAACTGTTTTTT
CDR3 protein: CASSPGTGGNNEKLFF

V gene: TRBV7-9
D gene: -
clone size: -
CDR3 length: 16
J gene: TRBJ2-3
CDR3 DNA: TGTGCCAGCAGCTTAGAGGCGCAGGGTGAGAGAGATACGCAGTATTTT
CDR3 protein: CASSLEAQGERDTQYF

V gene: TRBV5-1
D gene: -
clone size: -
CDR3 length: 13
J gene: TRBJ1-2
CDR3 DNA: TGCGCCAGCAGCTACAACAAAGACTATGGCTACACCTTC
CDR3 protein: CASSYNKDYGYTF

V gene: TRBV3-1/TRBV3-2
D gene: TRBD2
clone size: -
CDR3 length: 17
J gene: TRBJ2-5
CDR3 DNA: TGTGCCAGCAGCCACCTCCCCGGCGGGGGGGGCCAAGAGACCCAGTACTTC
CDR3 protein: CASSHLPGGGGQETQYF

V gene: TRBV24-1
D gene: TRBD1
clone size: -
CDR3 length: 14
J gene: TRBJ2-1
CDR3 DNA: TGTGCCACCAGTGATTATGGGACAGTTGGTGAGCAGTTCTTC
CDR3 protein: CATSDYGTVGEQFF

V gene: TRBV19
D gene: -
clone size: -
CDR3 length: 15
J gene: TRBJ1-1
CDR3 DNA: TGTGCCAGTAGAGTATCCGGGGATAGGAGCACTGAAGCTTTCTTT
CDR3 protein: CASRVSGDRSTEAFF

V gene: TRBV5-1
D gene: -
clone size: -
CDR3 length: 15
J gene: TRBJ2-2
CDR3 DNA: TGCGCCAGCAGCTGGGGGACACCGAACACCGGGGAGCTGTTTTTT
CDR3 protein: CASSWGTPNTGELFF

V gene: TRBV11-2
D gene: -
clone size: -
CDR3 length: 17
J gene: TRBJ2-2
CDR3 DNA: TGTGCCAGCAGCTTTGAGATAGCTACGGTGAACACCGGGGAGCTGTTTTTT
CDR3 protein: CASSFEIATVNTGELFF

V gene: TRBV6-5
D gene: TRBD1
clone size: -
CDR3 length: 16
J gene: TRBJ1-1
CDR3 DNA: TGTGCCAGCAGTTACGGGACGACAGGGGGGAACACTGAAGCTTTCTTT
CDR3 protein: CASSYGTTGGNTEAFF

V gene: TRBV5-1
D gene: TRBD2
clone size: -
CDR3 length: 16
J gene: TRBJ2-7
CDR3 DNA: TGCGCCAGCAGACATACTAGCGGGGGTTCCTTTTACGAGCAGTACTTC
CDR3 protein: CASRHTSGGSFYEQYF

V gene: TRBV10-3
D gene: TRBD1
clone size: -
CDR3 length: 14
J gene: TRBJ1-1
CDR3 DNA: TGTGCCACCCAAAAACAGGGGGCGAACACTGAAGCTTTCTTT
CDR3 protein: CATQKQGANTEAFF

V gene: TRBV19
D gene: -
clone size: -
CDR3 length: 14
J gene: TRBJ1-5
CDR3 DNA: TGTGCCAGTAGTATTTCTAATAGCAATCAGCCCCAGCATTTT
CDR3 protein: CASSISNSNQPQHF

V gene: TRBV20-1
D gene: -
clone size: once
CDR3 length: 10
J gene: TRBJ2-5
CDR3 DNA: TGCAGTGCGCAAGCGGAGACCCAGTACTTC
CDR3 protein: CSAQAETQYF

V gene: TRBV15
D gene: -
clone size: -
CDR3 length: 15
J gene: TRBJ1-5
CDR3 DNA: TGTGCCACCAGCAGAGATGGGAGGGGAAGCCAGCCCCAGCATTTT
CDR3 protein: CATSRDGRGSQPQHF

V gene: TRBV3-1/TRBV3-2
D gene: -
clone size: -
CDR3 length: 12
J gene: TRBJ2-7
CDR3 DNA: TGTGCCAGCAGCCAAGTAAATCACGAGCAGTACTTC
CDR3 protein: CASSQVNHEQYF

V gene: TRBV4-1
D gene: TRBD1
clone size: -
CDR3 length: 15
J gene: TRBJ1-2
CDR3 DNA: TGCGCCAGCAGCCAAGAACAGGGGGCGGGCTATGGCTACACCTTC
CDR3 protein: CASSQEQGAGYGYTF

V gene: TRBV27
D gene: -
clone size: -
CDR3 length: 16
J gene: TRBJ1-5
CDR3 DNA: TGTGCCAGCAGCCGTTCCCAGGGTTCGGGCAATCAGCCCCAGCATTTT
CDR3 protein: CASSRSQGSGNQPQHF

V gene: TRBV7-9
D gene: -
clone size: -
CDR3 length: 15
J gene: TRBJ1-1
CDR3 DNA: TGTGCCAGCAGCTTGGGGTGGACAGAGAACACTGAAGCTTTCTTT
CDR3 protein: CASSLGWTENTEAFF